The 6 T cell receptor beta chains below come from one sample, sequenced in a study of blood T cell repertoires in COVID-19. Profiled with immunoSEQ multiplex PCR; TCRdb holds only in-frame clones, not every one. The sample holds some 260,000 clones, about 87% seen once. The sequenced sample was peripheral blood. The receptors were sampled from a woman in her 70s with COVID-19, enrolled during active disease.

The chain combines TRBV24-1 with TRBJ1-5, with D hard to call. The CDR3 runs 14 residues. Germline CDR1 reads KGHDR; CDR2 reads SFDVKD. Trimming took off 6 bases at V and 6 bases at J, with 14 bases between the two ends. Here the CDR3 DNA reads TGTGCCACCAGTCACGGTCCCTCACGTCAGCCCCAGCATTTT. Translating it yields CATSHGPSRQPQHF.

This chain's CDR3 is CASSWSGSSNTGELFF. Here the CDR3 DNA reads TGTGCCAGCAGCTGGAGCGGGAGTTCGAACACCGGGGAGCTGTTTTTT. The rearrangement links TRBV7-9 to TRBJ2-2, with 8 nucleotides matching TRBD2. The V gene end was trimmed by 4 bases and the J gene end by 0 bases; junction bases not matched to a gene: 4. The CDR3 spans 16 residues. CDR1 is SEHNR and CDR2 is FQNEAQ in the germline V gene (reference sequence).

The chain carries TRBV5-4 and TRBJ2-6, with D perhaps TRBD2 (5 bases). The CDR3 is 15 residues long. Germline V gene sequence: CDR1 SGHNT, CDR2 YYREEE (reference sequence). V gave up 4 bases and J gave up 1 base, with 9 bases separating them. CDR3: CASSTVASGANVLTF. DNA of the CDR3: TGTGCCAGCAGCACGGTAGCGTCTGGGGCCAACGTCCTGACTTTC. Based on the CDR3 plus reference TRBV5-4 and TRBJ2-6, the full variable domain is ETGVTQSPTHLIKTRGQQVTLRCSSQSGHNTVSWYQQALGQGPQFIFQYYREEENGRGNFPPRFSGLQFPNYSSELNVNALELDDSALYLCASSTVASGANVLTFGAGSRLTVL.

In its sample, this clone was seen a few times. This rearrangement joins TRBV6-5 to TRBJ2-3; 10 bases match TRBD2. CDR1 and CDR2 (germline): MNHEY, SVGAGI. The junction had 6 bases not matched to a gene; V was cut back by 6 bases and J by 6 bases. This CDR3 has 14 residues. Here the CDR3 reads CASRPSGSLDTQYF. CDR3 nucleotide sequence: TGTGCCAGCAGACCTAGCGGGAGCCTCGATACGCAGTATTTT.

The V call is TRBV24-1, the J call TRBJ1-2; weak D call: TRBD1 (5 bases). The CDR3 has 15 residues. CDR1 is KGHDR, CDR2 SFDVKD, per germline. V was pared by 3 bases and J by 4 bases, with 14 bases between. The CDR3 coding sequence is TGTGCCACCAGTGATGCCGCGCAGGGCACCTATGGCTACACCTTC. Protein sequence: CATSDAAQGTYGYTF.

The CDR3, as DNA: TGTGCCAGTAGTGGTCGGACAGGGGGCTATTCAACTAATGAAAAACTGTTTTTT. Translation: CASSGRTGGYSTNEKLFF. The chain is built from TRBV19 and TRBJ1-4; 11 bases agree with TRBD1. Germline lookup yields CDR1 LNHDA and CDR2 SQIVND (reference sequence). V trimming: 5 bases; J trimming: 0 bases; junction bases outside the gene matches: 8. This CDR3 comprises 18 residues.